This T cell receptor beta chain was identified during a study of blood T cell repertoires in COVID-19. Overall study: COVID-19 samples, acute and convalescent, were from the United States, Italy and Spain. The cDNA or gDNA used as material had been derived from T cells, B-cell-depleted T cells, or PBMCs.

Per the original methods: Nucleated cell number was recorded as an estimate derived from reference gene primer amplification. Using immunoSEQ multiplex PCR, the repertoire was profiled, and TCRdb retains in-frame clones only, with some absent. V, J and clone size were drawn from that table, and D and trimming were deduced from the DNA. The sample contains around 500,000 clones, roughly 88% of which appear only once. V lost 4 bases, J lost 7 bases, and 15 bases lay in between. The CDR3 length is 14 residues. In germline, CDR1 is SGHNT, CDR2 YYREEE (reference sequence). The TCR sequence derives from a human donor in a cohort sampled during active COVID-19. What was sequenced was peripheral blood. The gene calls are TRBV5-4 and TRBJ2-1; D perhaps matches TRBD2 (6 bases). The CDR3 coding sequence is TGTGCCAGCAGCAACCCCGGGACTTTTAATGAGCAGTTCTTC. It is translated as CASSNPGTFNEQFF.